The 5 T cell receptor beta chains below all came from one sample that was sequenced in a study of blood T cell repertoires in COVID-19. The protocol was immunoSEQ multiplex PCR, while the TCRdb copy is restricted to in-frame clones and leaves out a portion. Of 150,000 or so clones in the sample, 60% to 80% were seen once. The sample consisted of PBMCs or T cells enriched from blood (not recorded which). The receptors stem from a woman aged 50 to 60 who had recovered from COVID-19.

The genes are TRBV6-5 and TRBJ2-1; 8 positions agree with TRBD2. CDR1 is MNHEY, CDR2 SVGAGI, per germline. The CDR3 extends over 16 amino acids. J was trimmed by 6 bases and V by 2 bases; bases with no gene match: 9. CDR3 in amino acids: CASSYAGAGVINEQFF. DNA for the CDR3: TGTGCCAGCAGTTACGCCGGAGCGGGAGTTATCAATGAGCAGTTCTTC.

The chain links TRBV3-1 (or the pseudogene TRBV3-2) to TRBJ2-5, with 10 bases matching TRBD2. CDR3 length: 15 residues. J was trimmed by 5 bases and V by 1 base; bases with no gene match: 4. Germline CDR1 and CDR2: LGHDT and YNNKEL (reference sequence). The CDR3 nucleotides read TGTGCCAGCAGCCAAGTAGCGGGGGGAGGGGAGACCCAGTACTTC. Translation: CASSQVAGGGETQYF.

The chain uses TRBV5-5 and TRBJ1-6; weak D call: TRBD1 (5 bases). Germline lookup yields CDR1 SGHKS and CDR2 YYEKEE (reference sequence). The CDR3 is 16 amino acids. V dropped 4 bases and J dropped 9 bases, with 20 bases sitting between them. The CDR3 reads CASSPPGSFGGSPLHF. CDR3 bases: TGTGCCAGCAGCCCGCCCGGGAGCTTCGGGGGTTCACCCCTCCACTTT.

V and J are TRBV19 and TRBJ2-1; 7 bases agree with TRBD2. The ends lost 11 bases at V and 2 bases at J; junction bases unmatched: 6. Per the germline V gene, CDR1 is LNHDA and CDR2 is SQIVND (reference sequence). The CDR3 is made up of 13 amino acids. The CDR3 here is CASAGTTYNEQFF. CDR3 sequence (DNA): TGTGCCTCGGCCGGGACTACCTACAATGAGCAGTTCTTC.

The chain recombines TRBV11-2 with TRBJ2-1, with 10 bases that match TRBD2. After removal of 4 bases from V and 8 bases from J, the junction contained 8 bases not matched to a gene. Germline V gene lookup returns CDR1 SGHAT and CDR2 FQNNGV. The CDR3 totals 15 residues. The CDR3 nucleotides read TGTGCCAGCAGCTATGCCGGGACTAGCGCCGATGAGCAGTTCTTC. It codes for CASSYAGTSADEQFF.